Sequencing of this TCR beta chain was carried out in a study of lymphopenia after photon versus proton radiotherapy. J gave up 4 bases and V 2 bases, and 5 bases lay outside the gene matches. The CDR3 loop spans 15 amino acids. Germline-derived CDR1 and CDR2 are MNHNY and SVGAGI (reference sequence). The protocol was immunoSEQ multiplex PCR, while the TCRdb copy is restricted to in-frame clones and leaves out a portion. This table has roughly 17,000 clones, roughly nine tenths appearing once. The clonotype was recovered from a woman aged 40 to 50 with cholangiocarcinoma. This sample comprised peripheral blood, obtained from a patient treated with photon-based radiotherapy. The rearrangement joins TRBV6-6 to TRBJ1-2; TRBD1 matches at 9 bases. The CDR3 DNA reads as TGTGCCAGCAGTTACGGGACAGGGTTGGGCTATGGCTACACCTTC. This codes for CASSYGTGLGYGYTF.